Following are 21 T cell receptor beta chains from one sample sequenced in a study of blood T cell repertoires in COVID-19. Data came from immunoSEQ multiplex PCR; TCRdb stores just in-frame clones and leaves some out. The sample holds 250,000 or so clones, 75% to 90% seen once. The sample consisted of peripheral blood. The receptors stem from a young man with active or convalescent COVID-19.

V usage is TRBV30 and J usage is TRBJ2-3; possible D gene TRBD1, 7 bases. The CDR3 runs 15 residues. Germline V gene sequence: CDR1 GTSNPN, CDR2 SVGIG (reference sequence). With 3 bases removed from V and 2 bases from J, the gap between germline ends came to 15 bases. The CDR3 here is CAWRWGDRFTDTQYF. The CDR3 nucleotides are TGTGCCTGGAGATGGGGGGACAGATTCACAGATACGCAGTATTTT.

The J gene is TRBJ1-3, the V gene TRBV7-2, with 7 bases identical to TRBD1. Germline V gene sequence: CDR1 SGHTA, CDR2 FQGNSA. There are 16 residues in the CDR3. Losses at the gene ends were 3 bases for V and 2 bases for J; bases not matched to a gene: 7. The CDR3 region has the DNA TGTGCCAGCAGCTTGTCGGTGGGACAGCCTGGAAACACCATATATTTT. Residues: CASSLSVGQPGNTIYF.

This clone was recorded once. This chain links TRBV7-9 with TRBJ1-4; D possibly corresponds to TRBD1 (5 bases). The germline V gene has CDR1 SEHNR and CDR2 FQNEAQ (reference sequence). The V end lost 1 base, the J end lost 8 bases, and 11 bases lay between the germline ends. This CDR3 comprises 14 residues. CDR3 protein: CASSLVRGDEKLFF. The CDR3 nucleotides read TGTGCCAGCAGCTTAGTCCGGGGGGACGAAAAACTGTTTTTT.

This clone has just one count. The chain combines TRBV4-1 with TRBJ2-2; TRBD2 might be the D (7 bases). CDR3 length: 15 residues. V dropped 4 bases and J dropped 7 bases, with 16 bases sitting between them. In germline, CDR1 is MGHRA, CDR2 YSYEKL. This chain's CDR3 is CASSLRGAEGGELFF. CDR3 bases: TGCGCCAGCAGCCTTCGGGGGGCCGAGGGCGGGGAGCTGTTTTTT.

The chain carries TRBV2 and TRBJ2-5; D might be TRBD2 (7 bases). CDR1 is SNHLY and CDR2 is FYNNEI in the germline V gene. The CDR3 runs 12 residues. V lost 9 bases to trimming and J lost 7 bases, with 15 bases between them. CDR3 protein: CASSAGEGTQYF. In DNA form, the CDR3 reads TGTGCCAGTTCGGCAGGGGAGGGGACCCAGTACTTC.

J is TRBJ1-2 and V is TRBV20-1; TRBD1 agrees at 7 bases. CDR1 is DFQATT and CDR2 is SNEGSKA in the germline V gene (reference sequence). The CDR3 sequence is 11 residues long. V was pared by 5 bases and J by 8 bases, with 5 bases of the junction left unmatched. In DNA, the CDR3 is TGCAGTGCTGAGCGAGGGGGCGGCTACACCTTC. Its translation: CSAERGGGYTF.

The V gene is TRBV5-1, the J gene TRBJ1-1; the match to TRBD1 covers 10 bases. Unmatched junction bases numbered 4, after V lost 3 bases and J lost 2 bases. Germline CDR1 SGHRS, CDR2 YFSETQ. CDR3 length: 15 amino acids. The CDR3 DNA follows: TGCGCCAGCAGCTGGGGGACAGGGGTAAACACTGAAGCTTTCTTT. Its protein is CASSWGTGVNTEAFF.

V gene TRBV11-2 combines with J gene TRBJ1-6, with TRBD1 as a possible D gene (6 bases). Germline V gives CDR1 SGHAT, CDR2 FQNNGV. The CDR3 runs 13 residues. V lost 5 bases and J 14 bases, leaving 16 bases between the germline ends. The CDR3 loop is CASSRNRDKTLHF. The CDR3 DNA is TGTGCCAGCAGCCGGAACAGGGATAAAACCCTCCACTTT.

CDR3 in amino acids: CASGFWDNLPNTEAFF. CDR3 coding DNA: TGTGCTAGTGGTTTTTGGGACAACCTCCCGAACACTGAAGCTTTCTTT. The rearrangement uses TRBV12-5 and TRBJ1-1, with a tentative D call TRBD1 (6 bases). CDR1 and CDR2 from the germline V gene are LGHNT and FRNRAP. The CDR3 is made up of 16 amino acids. V lost 3 bases, J lost 1 base, and 15 bases lay in between.

This sequence joins TRBV21-1 and TRBJ1-6. TRBV21-1 is described as a pseudogene. The CDR3 covers 18 residues. Here the CDR3 DNA reads TGTGCCAGCAGCAAAGACTGGGTCCCGGGGGGCTTGGGTTCACCCCTCCACTTT. This sequence encodes CASSKDWVPGGLGSPLHF.

V usage is TRBV9 and J usage is TRBJ2-2; D perhaps matches TRBD2 (7 bases). V was shortened by 0 bases and J by 5 bases, with 11 bases between the two germline ends. CDR1 and CDR2 from the germline V gene are SGDLS and YYNGEE. This CDR3 region has 15 residues. The CDR3 loop is CASSVGGGATGELFF. CDR3 DNA: TGTGCCAGCAGCGTAGGAGGGGGGGCTACCGGGGAGCTGTTTTTT.

The genes are TRBV5-1 and TRBJ2-1, with 8 positions matching TRBD2. Trimming removed 0 bases from V and 5 bases from J; junction bases left unmatched: 7. In germline, CDR1 is SGHRS, CDR2 YFSETQ. This CDR3 has 16 residues. CDR3 bases: TGCGCCAGCAGCTTGGGATTAGCGGGGAGCAACAATGAGCAGTTCTTC. Protein: CASSLGLAGSNNEQFF. Together with reference TRBV5-1 and TRBJ2-1, the CDR3 gives the full variable domain: KAGVTQTPRYLIKTRGQQVTLSCSPISGHRSVSWYQQTPGQGLQFLFEYFSETQRNKGNFPGRFSGRQFSNSRSEMNVSTLELGDSALYLCASSLGLAGSNNEQFFGPGTRLTVL.

The chain has TRBV7-8 and TRBJ1-2; TRBD1 is a possible D gene (5 bases). The germline CDR1 and CDR2 sequences are SGHVS and FQNEAQ. V was shortened by 1 base and J by 2 bases, with 14 bases between the two germline ends. The CDR3 consists of 16 residues. This CDR3 is CASSLVLGEVNYGYTF. CDR3 nucleotides: TGTGCCAGCAGCTTAGTTTTAGGGGAGGTCAACTATGGCTACACCTTC. Based on the CDR3 plus reference TRBV7-8 and TRBJ1-2, the full variable domain is GAGVSQSPRYKVAKRGQDVALRCDPISGHVSLFWYQQALGQGPEFLTYFQNEAQLDKSGLPSDRFFAERPEGSVSTLKIQRTQQEDSAVYLCASSLVLGEVNYGYTFGSGTRLTVV.

This chain links TRBV4-1 with TRBJ2-7, with a tentative D call TRBD1 (5 bases). CDR1 is MGHRA, CDR2 YSYEKL, per germline. The ends were cut back, 2 bases at V and 3 bases at J, with 17 bases in the middle. CDR3 length equals 16 residues. In DNA form, the CDR3 reads TGCGCCAGCAGCCAACGGCAGGGCGGTGACTTCTACGAGCAGTACTTC. Translated: CASSQRQGGDFYEQYF.

This rearrangement joins TRBV7-8 to TRBJ2-3; a weak D match, TRBD1 (7 bases). The CDR3 is 18 amino acids. Trimming left V 3 bases short and J 6 bases short, with 25 bases between. Germline V gene data show CDR1 as SGHVS and CDR2 as FQNEAQ. For the CDR3, the DNA is TGTGCCAGCAGCTTTCCCACCGAGGGACAGTGGAGGGCGGATACGCAGTATTTT. Translating gives CASSFPTEGQWRADTQYF.

This clone was detected only once. This chain joins TRBV24-1 and TRBJ2-5; 7 bases are shared with TRBD2. Germline assignment: CDR1 KGHDR and CDR2 SFDVKD. Trimming took 4 bases from V and 2 from J; bases not matched to a gene: 3. This CDR3 is 14 amino acids long. The CDR3 spells CATSDTSEQETQYF. For the CDR3, the DNA is TGTGCCACCAGTGACACTAGCGAGCAAGAGACCCAGTACTTC.

This clone was seen once. In DNA form, the CDR3 reads TGTGCAAGTCGCTTAGGGGAGGGCCTATATGGCTACACCTTC. Encoded protein: CASRLGEGLYGYTF. This chain links TRBV12-2 with TRBJ1-2. TRBV12-2 is classified as a pseudogene. The CDR3 length is 14 residues.

The V and J genes are TRBV21-1 and TRBJ1-1. TRBV21-1 is a listed pseudogene. CDR3 length equals 16 residues. The CDR3 DNA follows: TGTGCCAGCAGCAAAGTCCATACGGGGAGAAGCACTGAAGCTTTCTTT. Protein: CASSKVHTGRSTEAFF.

The chain recombines TRBV5-4 with TRBJ1-2; D is ambiguous. The germline V gene has CDR1 SGHNT and CDR2 YYREEE (reference sequence). The length of the CDR3 is 14 residues. V was cut by 4 bases and J by 8 bases, with 18 bases left in between. The CDR3 DNA reads TGTGCCAGCAGCCTAGGGTCCGGGATGGTGGGCTACACCTTC. Protein product: CASSLGSGMVGYTF.

The gene calls are TRBV9 and TRBJ1-1; TRBD1 matches at 8 bases. V gave up 4 bases and J gave up 6 bases; unmatched junction bases: 11. Germline CDR1 reads SGDLS; CDR2 reads YYNGEE. CDR3 length equals 15 residues. CDR3 sequence: CASSPQDRVGPEAFF. The CDR3 DNA follows: TGTGCCAGCAGCCCCCAGGACAGGGTGGGGCCTGAAGCTTTCTTT.

CDR3 region: CASRGTGGDTEAFF. In DNA form, the CDR3 reads TGTGCCAGCAGAGGGACAGGGGGGGACACTGAAGCTTTCTTT. V usage is TRBV27 and J usage is TRBJ1-1; 11 bases map to TRBD1. This CDR3 is 14 amino acids long. CDR1 and CDR2 from the germline V gene are MNHEY and SMNVEV (reference sequence). The ends lost 6 bases at V and 3 bases at J; junction bases unmatched: 3.